This paragraph covers one T cell receptor beta chain sequence. Assay: immunoSEQ multiplex PCR; the TCRdb copy retains only in-frame clones and omits some. This sample has 65,000 to 90,000 clones, with about 86% found just once. The source of the sample is a study of T cell responses to AZD1222 COVID-19 vaccine. The material was peripheral blood, obtained on day 0 of AZD1222 vaccination. This TCR came from an adult in good health.

The CDR3 bases are TGTGCCAGTGGGGAGTATAGCAATCAGCCCCAGCATTTT. The encoded protein is CASGEYSNQPQHF. The chain is built from TRBV28 and TRBJ1-5; no firm D call. Deletions cut 9 bases from V and 0 bases from J, with 9 bases between. CDR3 size: 13 residues. Germline V gene lookup returns CDR1 MDHEN and CDR2 SYDVKM. The full variable domain, its missing parts supplied by reference TRBV28 and TRBJ1-5, is DVKVTQSSRYLVKRTGEKVFLECVQDMDHENMFWYRQDPGLGLRLIYFSYDVKMKEKGDIPEGYSVSREKKERFSLILESASTNQTSMYLCASGEYSNQPQHFGDGTRLSIL.